This is a list of T cell receptor beta chains from one sample in a study of cytomegalovirus exposure and HLA in healthy donors. Assay used: immunoSEQ multiplex PCR; TCRdb lists only in-frame clones, some missing. The sample consists of 150,000 to 200,000 clones, roughly a tenth of them appearing once. Sequenced material: PBMCs. The receptors stem from a woman aged 25 to 39 in good health and CMV-seropositive. The CDR3 runs from the conserved cysteine through the conserved F or W. D genes are given only for firm matches. The size of a clone is reported for some rows only, either as once, few or many, or as a class for expanded clones.

clone size	D gene	V gene	J gene	CDR3 DNA	CDR3 protein
few	TRBD2	TRBV5-1	TRBJ2-5	TGCGCCAGCAGCCCTAATCCGGGACTAGCAGAGGAGACCCAGTACTTC	CASSPNPGLAEETQYF
few	NA	TRBV5-6	TRBJ2-5	TGTGCCAGCAGCCTACAGGGCTGGGGAGAGACCCAGTACTTC	CASSLQGWGETQYF
few	NA	TRBV12-1	TRBJ2-1	TGTGCCAGCAGCTACTCGGGTTGCTACTTTGGCAATGAGCAGTTCTTC	CASSYSGCYFGNEQFF
few	TRBD2	TRBV28	TRBJ2-1	TGTGCCAGCACGAACAGGGGGACTAGCGGGAGGACCGGCCTCTACAATGAGCAGTTCTTC	CASTNRGTSGRTGLYNEQFF
NA	NA	TRBV30	TRBJ1-5	TGTGCCTGGAGTCGGGGGGATCGTAGCAATCAGCCCCAGCATTTT	CAWSRGDRSNQPQHF
few	NA	TRBV4-1	TRBJ2-1	TGCGCCAGCAGCCAACCGATAGCGGAGCTGAACAATGAGCAGTTCTTC	CASSQPIAELNNEQFF
few	NA	TRBV4-1	TRBJ2-1	TGCGCCAGCAGCCAAGATCCCCTAGCGTCAGGCTACAATGAGCAGTTCTTC	CASSQDPLASGYNEQFF
few	TRBD1	TRBV6-5	TRBJ1-2	TGTGCCAGCAGTTACAGGGGGCAGGACTATGGCTACACCTTC	CASSYRGQDYGYTF
NA	TRBD1	TRBV9	TRBJ2-1	TGTGCCAGCAGCGCCCCGGGACAGGGGGTTCAGGATGAGCAGTTCTTC	CASSAPGQGVQDEQFF
few	TRBD1	TRBV5-1	TRBJ1-2	TGCGCCAGCAGCTTTTACTTACAGGGGAATGACTATGGCTACACCTTC	CASSFYLQGNDYGYTF
NA	NA	TRBV6-1	TRBJ2-1	TGTGCCAGCAGTGAGCGAGGACGGGAGAGCTCCTACAATGAGCAGTTCTTC	CASSERGRESSYNEQFF
few	TRBD1	TRBV5-1	TRBJ1-2	TGCGCCAGCAGCCCAGCCCCGACAGGGGTAGCTAACTATGGCTACACCTTC	CASSPAPTGVANYGYTF
NA	NA	TRBV10-2	TRBJ1-1	TGCGCCAGCGCGTGGAAGGGGACTGAAGCTTTCTTT	CASAWKGTEAFF
NA	TRBD1	TRBV5-6	TRBJ2-7	TGTGCCAGCAGCGCGGGACAGGACTACGAGCAGTACTTC	CASSAGQDYEQYF
few	TRBD1	TRBV5-1	TRBJ2-1	TGCGCCAGCAGCTTATTTACCGGGACAGGGGACAATGAGCAGTTCTTC	CASSLFTGTGDNEQFF
NA	TRBD1	TRBV19	TRBJ2-6	TGTGCCAGTAATCAGGGGGCGGCTGGGGCCAACGTCCTGACTTTC	CASNQGAAGANVLTF
NA	NA	TRBV30	TRBJ1-6	TGTGCCTGGGCCACTGGGCAACGCTCCTATAATTCACCCCTCCACTTT	CAWATGQRSYNSPLHF
few	NA	TRBV2	TRBJ2-3	TGTGCCAGCGTCAAGGAGGGGTTGGTCGGCACAGATACGCAGTATTTT	CASVKEGLVGTDTQYF
NA	TRBD1	TRBV7-7	TRBJ2-5	TGTGCCAGCAGCTTAGCGCCAACAGGGGAGGAGACCCAGTACTTC	CASSLAPTGEETQYF
few	NA	TRBV7-9	TRBJ1-5	TGTGCCAGCAGCTTAGATACAGGATATCAGCCCCAGCATTTT	CASSLDTGYQPQHF
NA	NA	TRBV6-5	TRBJ1-5	TGTGCCAGCAGTCCGAGGGAATATAGCAATCAGCCCCAGCATTTT	CASSPREYSNQPQHF
few	TRBD1	TRBV4-1	TRBJ1-2	TGCGCCAGCAGCTCTCTCGGGGACAGGGGGAATGGCTACACCTTC	CASSSLGDRGNGYTF
few	TRBD1	TRBV5-1	TRBJ1-2	TGCGCCAGCAGCGTACTGACAGGGAGTGTTAACTATGGCTACACCTTC	CASSVLTGSVNYGYTF
NA	TRBD2	TRBV10-1	TRBJ2-5	TGCGCCACCGGACTAGCGGGAGGGCCGTTGGAGACCCAGTACTTC	CATGLAGGPLETQYF
NA	NA	TRBV11-3	TRBJ2-2	TGTGCCAGCAGCCTTCGGACCGGGGCCGGGGAGCTGTTTTTT	CASSLRTGAGELFF
few	NA	TRBV5-1	TRBJ1-1	TGCGCCAGCAGCTTAATCCCAGAGAACACTGAAGCTTTCTTT	CASSLIPENTEAFF
few	TRBD2	TRBV19	TRBJ2-2	TGTGCCAGTACACGGGGACTAGCGGGAGGTTTCGACACCGGGGAGCTGTTTTTT	CASTRGLAGGFDTGELFF
NA	TRBD2	TRBV4-2	TRBJ2-1	TGTGCCAGCAGCCACCCTCCCCCCATAGCGGGAACAGTGGGCAATGAGCAGTTCTTC	CASSHPPPIAGTVGNEQFF
NA	NA	TRBV7-9	TRBJ1-2	TGTGCCAGCAGCGTCATTGCCGGCTATGGCTACACCTTC	CASSVIAGYGYTF
NA	NA	TRBV5-1	TRBJ1-5	TGCGCCAGCAGCCAGGATGGGGGGGGCCAGCCCCAGCATTTT	CASSQDGGGQPQHF
NA	NA	TRBV5-4	TRBJ2-3	TGTGCCAGCCGCTCCGCAGAGCTAGCCTCCACAGATACGCAGTATTTT	CASRSAELASTDTQYF
NA	NA	TRBV5-1	TRBJ1-4	TGCGCCAGCAGCCGAGACACAGGGATCGGGGCTAATGAAAAACTGTTTTTT	CASSRDTGIGANEKLFF
few	NA	TRBV7-2	TRBJ1-5	TGTGCCAGCAGCTTAGCCCACAATCAGCCCCAGCATTTT	CASSLAHNQPQHF
NA	TRBD2	TRBV11-2	TRBJ2-1	TGTGCCAGCAGTCTAGCGGGACGGTACAATGAGCAGTTCTTC	CASSLAGRYNEQFF
NA	TRBD2	TRBV5-1	TRBJ2-1	TGCGCCAGCAGCTTGCTAGCGGCCTCCTACAATGAGCAGTTCTTC	CASSLLAASYNEQFF
few	TRBD1	TRBV29-1	TRBJ1-1	TGCAGCGTCGCGGACAGGGAAGCTTTCTTT	CSVADREAFF
few	TRBD2	TRBV11-2	TRBJ2-3	TGTGCCAGCAGCCAACTAGCGGGAGTCGCAGATACGCAGTATTTT	CASSQLAGVADTQYF